This entry features one T cell receptor (beta chain) sequence. Its specificity is not known. This entry is derived from a study of T cell responses to AZD1222 COVID-19 vaccine. At the level of the study: Combined were second doses at about 4 or about 12 weeks.

Findings of the study overall: Breadth and depth of Spike-specific TCRs rose after two AZD1222 doses. Mostly white British, mostly female donors; authors suggested clonal diversity may be underestimated.

Assay used: immunoSEQ multiplex PCR; TCRdb lists only in-frame clones, some missing. Of around 100,000 clones listed, approximately 89% are singletons. The CDR3 spans 13 residues. V lost 3 bases, J lost 3 bases, and 9 bases lay in between. Germline V CDR1 and CDR2: KGHSH, LQKENI. The rearrangement joins TRBV18 to TRBJ2-7; D is undetermined. This receptor was identified in an adult in good health. Material: peripheral blood, obtained on day 0 of AZD1222 vaccination. The CDR3 coding sequence is TGTGCCAGCTCACCCGGGTCCAACTACGAGCAGTACTTC. This sequence encodes CASSPGSNYEQYF.